These T cell receptor beta chains were read from a single sample in a study of identical twins. TCRdb ran MiXCR on the 5' RACE reads and lists one entry per CDR3 protein. Of about 530,000 distinct CDR3 sequences listed, about 22% are singletons. The same data also went into a second study, on yellow fever vaccine responses in identical twins.

Sequenced sample: CD4+ T cells sorted from blood. The origin of the receptors is a woman in her late teens or twenties in good health. Each CDR3 is given with its conserved first and last residue. A D gene is named only where the DNA matches it firmly. Rows give clone size only sometimes, using once, few, many, or a class for an expanded clone.

j_gene | abundance | v_gene | d_gene | CDR3nt | CDR3aa
TRBJ1-1 | few | TRBV2 | TRBD1 | TGTGCCAGCAGTGGACAGGGATCGACAACTGAAGCTTTCTTT | CASSGQGSTTEAFF
TRBJ1-2 | few | TRBV24-1 | NA | TGTGCCACCAGTGACCAAAGATATGGCTACACCTTC | CATSDQRYGYTF
TRBJ2-6 | NA | TRBV6-5 | NA | TGTGCCAGCAGTTACCCAATCTCCGGGGCCAACGTCCTGACTTTC | CASSYPISGANVLTF
TRBJ1-3 | NA | TRBV4-1 | NA | TGCGCCAGCAGCCACGACACCAACTCTGGAAACACCATATATTTT | CASSHDTNSGNTIYF
TRBJ2-5 | medium-sized | TRBV12-3/TRBV12-4 | TRBD1 | TGTGCCAGCAGCAAACAGGGGGCGTTGGAGACCCAGTACTTC | CASSKQGALETQYF
TRBJ2-3 | NA | TRBV20-1 | TRBD2 | TGCAGTGCTAGAGATTGGCTAGCGGGAGGGATAGATACGCAGTATTTT | CSARDWLAGGIDTQYF
TRBJ2-1 | few | TRBV14 | NA | TGTGCCAGCAGCCAAGGGGTTTCTGAGCAGTTCTTC | CASSQGVSEQFF
TRBJ2-1 | few | TRBV11-3 | NA | TGTGCCAGCAGCACCACCTCCGGGTCCCTTAAGCAGTTCTTC | CASSTTSGSLKQFF
TRBJ1-2 | NA | TRBV12-3/TRBV12-4 | NA | TGTGCCAGCAGCCTCAGGAATACCGCTAACTATGGCTACACCTTC | CASSLRNTANYGYTF
TRBJ2-3 | few | TRBV5-1 | TRBD2 | TGCGCCAGCAGCTCCCGAGCGGGAGGGCCAGATACGCAGTATTTT | CASSSRAGGPDTQYF
TRBJ2-1 | NA | TRBV12-3/TRBV12-4 | TRBD2 | TGTGCCAGCAGTCGCTCCCGAACCCTAGCGGGAGGTTATAATGAGCAGTTCTTC | CASSRSRTLAGGYNEQFF
TRBJ2-5 | few | TRBV4-2 | TRBD2 | TGTGCCAGCAGCCAAGACCCCGCTAGCGGGAGTTTCCAAGAGACCCAGTACTTC | CASSQDPASGSFQETQYF
TRBJ2-7 | few | TRBV20-1 | NA | TGCAGTGCGAGAAGGCTCCCCAGGGACGAGCAGTACTTC | CSARRLPRDEQYF
TRBJ2-2 | many | TRBV12-3/TRBV12-4 | NA | TGTGCCGAGGAAGAGGGTACCGGGGAGCTGTTTTTT | CAEEEGTGELFF
TRBJ2-1 | NA | TRBV19 | NA | TGTGCCAGTAGTATAGCGGGGTTCGTGTACAATGAGCAGTTCTTC | CASSIAGFVYNEQFF
TRBJ1-5 | few | TRBV5-1 | TRBD1 | TGCGCCAGCAGACCAGGACAGGGAGACAATCAGCCCCAGCATTTT | CASRPGQGDNQPQHF
TRBJ1-6 | few | TRBV7-2 | NA | TGTGCCAGCAGCTTAGCGTTCGAAACGAATTCACCCCTCCACTTT | CASSLAFETNSPLHF
TRBJ2-3 | NA | TRBV6-5 | NA | TGTGCCAGCACCAGTTTCACAGATACGCAGTATTTT | CASTSFTDTQYF
TRBJ1-1 | NA | TRBV7-6 | NA | TGTGCCAGCAGCGCGAGCAGGAACACTGAAGCTTTCTTC | CASSASRNTEAFF
TRBJ2-2 | few | TRBV12-3/TRBV12-4 | NA | TGTGCCAGCAGTTTCGGCAGGGCCTTGGCCACCGGGGAGCTGTTTTTT | CASSFGRALATGELFF